This entry features one T cell receptor beta chain sequence. The antigen it recognizes is unknown. There are no base qualities to consult, and no much larger clone falls within one base. Library preparation employed the immunoSEQ multiplex PCR assay. For the multiplex PCR, a mixture combining 60 forward primers for TCR Vbeta segments and 13 reverse primers for TCR Jbeta segments was used. The CDR3 region of rearranged TCR beta genes was amplified from genomic DNA with a multiplex PCR assay. The Illumina HiSeq System was used to sequence the amplified TCR beta libraries as 87-base-pair reads. In the authors' own workflow: A later analysis tallied roughly 78 million unique TCR beta chains across the 700 or so repertoires, and approximately 9.9 million of those chains were shared by two or more donors. Raw reads were error-corrected and collapsed into unique sequences with a nearest-neighbor algorithm that merged closely related sequences to remove PCR and sequencing errors. Alignment of CDR3 sequences to IMGT reference sequences was used to assign V, D and J gene segments. For a sequence to be retained, a match of at least six nucleotides was required to both a V gene segment and a J gene segment. A rearrangement was called productive if the CDR3 had no stop codons and remained in frame with V and J, and every other rearrangement was called non-productive. CDR3 was defined by IMGT convention, running from the second conserved V-encoded cysteine to the conserved J-encoded phenylalanine. The earlier analysis of 587 of the donors excluded sequences that lacked an unambiguous match to a single V gene segment. An earlier analysis of roughly 590 of the donors called V segments functional above 56.7% productive rearrangements and segregating when the between-donor standard deviation exceeded 5%. A statistical classification framework was built to diagnose cytomegalovirus status from the catalog of TCR beta chain sequences. In a later analysis, V and J genes were assigned by comparing TCR nucleotide sequences against IMGT/GENE-DB human TR gene sequences. The TCRdist pipeline was used in a later analysis to assign CDR3 sequences and most-parsimonious VDJ recombination scenarios. In a later analysis, each TCR beta chain was defined by its CDR3 amino acid sequence together with its V-gene family, and reads lacking a unique V-gene family were excluded. A later analysis removed several hundred highly shared, low-generation-probability nucleotide sequences to deal with suspected cross-contamination and a sequencing artifact. A later analysis calculated a clonal expansion index for each public chain from normalized within-repertoire ranks of inferred template counts. In a later analysis, generation probabilities were computed with a VDJ recombination model fitted to out-of-frame rearrangements, and the resulting probabilities were checked against IGoR. Hypergeometric tests were used in a later analysis to score TCR-TCR, TCR-HLA and TCR-CMV co-occurrence, with a repertoire-size bias correction applied to the TCR pairs. False discovery rates were estimated in a later analysis by permuting HLA or CMV assignments 20 times. In a later analysis, co-occurring TCRs were grouped using DBSCAN, with TCRdist sequence similarity added in when clustering inside HLA-allele-positive subsets. Repertoires with fewer than 30,000 or more than 120,000 public chains, plus five repertoires with anomalous nucleotide sharing, were excluded from co-occurrence clustering. TCRdb obtained this table from immuneACCESS and retained in-frame rearrangements with V and J assigned. These tables miss some clones; where compared with another copy, unresolved V genes account for less than half of the shortfall, and the remainder is unexplained. Clone size and the V and J calls come from that table; the DNA yielded D and trimming. Here the sample has some 140,000 clones; approximately 71% occur a single time. The top ten hold roughly 2% of the sample.

Reading the germline V gene gives CDR1 SNHLY and CDR2 FYNNEI. From V the trimming removes 5 bases and from J it removes 0 bases, while the gene matches leave 8 bases of the junction unaccounted for. Reading from cysteine to phenylalanine, the CDR3 counts 17 amino acids. Only the CDR3 portion is preserved as DNA: 51 bases, with reading frame beginning at the first base. This sample stems from a study of cytomegalovirus exposure and HLA in healthy donors (TCRdb year 2017). For the wider study: In an earlier analysis of fewer than 750 of the donors, 276 Gb of sequence data and approximately 120 million unique TCR beta sequences from some 170 million T cells were reported. Roughly 320 gigabases of sequencing data and around 88 million unique TCR sequences made up an early release that covered roughly 670 HLA-typed donors. Of the approximately 400 genotyped donors, approximately 81% were placed in the genetic ancestry cluster associated with self-reported Caucasian donors. The study aimed to test whether cataloging public T cell receptors could reveal signatures of past pathogen exposure. The T cell repertoires of 666 subjects were profiled by immunosequencing and related to cytomegalovirus serostatus. Along with the approximately 650-subject first cohort, a separate validation cohort of over a hundred different subjects was used. To predict cytomegalovirus infection status, the study combined high-throughput TCR immunosequencing, statistical association of individual TCRs with disease status, and machine learning. To study patterns of TCR occurrence, a later analysis re-analyzed previously published TCR beta repertoires from around 670 donors and added high-resolution HLA genotyping. The later analysis used no new phenotypic data to find candidate immune exposures, relying instead on TCR beta sequences and their occurrence across donors. To decide whether each TCR beta V gene segment behaved as functional or pseudogenic, an earlier analysis of several hundred of the donors relied on high-throughput TCR beta sequencing. Donor age, sex, ethnicity and CMV serostatus were compiled together with the repertoire data. A later genetic analysis took genome-wide SNP genotypes for 398 of the 666 donors and used that subset as a discovery cohort. All discovery cohort repertoires had been generated using a single sequencing platform. Both class I and class II loci were covered by HLA typing, at four-digit resolution. The number of donors typed differed by locus, with about 629-630 for A, B, C, DRB1 and DQB1, 522 for DQA1, about 610 for DPA1, and under 490 for DPB1. Because of strong linkage in the cohort, four to six DR-DQ haplotypes were treated as single units for association and clustering. Among roughly 400 genotyped donors of the cohort, an average of roughly 230,000 unique TCR beta nucleotide sequences was sequenced per donor, of which about 18% were non-productive. Results the study describes overall, beyond this receptor: A later genetic analysis reported fewer N-insertions in productive TCRs among donors in an Asian-associated ancestry cluster than the roughly 700-donor mean. A later analysis found that TCR association rates varied across HLA loci, with DRB1 alleles showing the most associated TCRs and HLA-C alleles the fewest. Linkage disequilibrium might explain the correlated functional status among segregating V segments, but an unknown experimental factor could not be ruled out. In a later analysis, HLA-associated TCR beta chains showed more clonal expansion and lower generation probabilities than non-associated chains that were equally common. Most TCR sequences were seen in very few donors, while some public TCRs were found in many individuals. The study listed 150 to 200 TCR beta chains as associated with cytomegalovirus. In a later analysis, most CMV-associated TCR beta chains were found to appear HLA-restricted, with HLA associations seemingly driven largely by CMV exposure. Some IMGT-functional V segments, including TRBV6-2 and TRBV6-3, could not be distinguished by the 87-base-pair reads and were therefore excluded. A later analysis reported that several top co-occurrence clusters appeared linked to parvovirus B19, influenza, CMV and Epstein-Barr virus. In vitro tests confirmed that a few of the cytomegalovirus-associated TCR beta chains recognize cytomegalovirus antigens. Specific HLA alleles were associated with roughly 17,000 TCR beta sequences at a false discovery rate of 0.05 in a later analysis. Because counts were too low, seventeen rarely observed V segments, including chromosome 9 orphons, were excluded from the earlier analysis of around 590 of the donors. An earlier analysis of approximately 590 of the donors showed that most TCR beta V segments appeared in productive rearrangements either about 87% or about 30% of the time, which broadly matched IMGT annotations. Assigning TCR associations to individual alleles was difficult when HLA alleles, especially DR and DQ, strongly co-occurred. The only immune exposure information available for the cohort was CMV serostatus. The classifier was reported to diagnose cytomegalovirus status with high specificity and sensitivity in both the original cohort and the validation cohort. The authors suggested that the approach could potentially be generalized to other disease states and immunological phenotypes. Presence/absence analyses assumed roughly uniform sequencing depth across donors, an assumption that may not hold. Because HLA typing was unavailable for some donors at each locus, only the typed subset was used in association tests. A further reported finding was that TCR beta sequences accurately predicted the HLA-A and HLA-B alleles for most subjects in the first cohort. A later genetic analysis associated a missense DCLRE1C variant with V-gene and J-gene trimming of TCR beta chains, and an independent cohort replicated the association. A cluster of highly shared sequence variants was judged likely to be a technical artifact of the sequencing pipeline. Only TCR beta chains were sequenced in this cohort, and the absence of alpha or paired-chain data limited detectable features.

The cohort comprised some 730 healthy bone marrow donors. At the time of sampling, all cohort members were nominally healthy, though unrecorded immune exposures were likely present. The donor was CMV seronegative and belonged to the group of 380 or so seronegative cohort members. A peripheral blood sample was provided by each donor, and peripheral blood mononuclear cells were used for TCR beta sequencing. Genomic DNA was extracted from the blood cell samples with the Qiagen DNeasy Blood Extraction Kit. What was sequenced was PBMCs. The rearrangement joined TRBV2 to TRBJ1-5, with TRBD1 identical over 9 junction bases. The source of this sequence is a man aged 30-40 years in good health and CMV-seronegative. The CDR3 reads as follows: CASSTGGPVYSNQPQHF. The nucleotides are TGTGCCAGCAGTACAGGGGGCCCCGTGTATAGCAATCAGCCCCAGCATTTT.